This T cell receptor (beta chain) was documented in a study of T-cell reconstitution after alpha-beta-depleted transplantation in children. Per the germline V gene, CDR1 is DFQATT and CDR2 is SNEGSKA (reference sequence). V was pared by 5 bases and J by 3 bases, with 17 bases between. CDR3 size: 15 residues. Library preparation (for TCRbeta) was performed with unique molecular identifiers. One entry per CDR3 protein results from TCRdb running MiXCR on the PCR reads. Among 450,000 to 600,000 distinct CDR3 sequences listed, less than 35% were seen once. The specimen comprised PBMCs from the stem cell graft donor, sampled from the stem cell graft. This rearrangement joins TRBV20-1 to TRBJ1-5; possible D gene TRBD1, 6 bases. The clonotype comes from a human donor who donated a stem cell graft to a child with aplastic anemia. The CDR3, as DNA: TGCAGTGCTTCAGGACAGACTAGGCACAATCAGCCCCAGCATTTT. Protein sequence: CSASGQTRHNQPQHF.